Reported below is one TCR beta chain. There is no known antigen for this receptor. No qualities accompany the bases; no much larger clone lies one base away. There are 13 amino acids in the CDR3, from cysteine to phenylalanine inclusive. The entry retains the CDR3 DNA only, 39 bases that are in frame from base 1. CDR1 and CDR2 were assigned from the germline V gene (reference sequence) as DFQATT and SNEGSKA. These data originate in a study of blood T cells in healthy people across ages (dated by TCRdb to about 2015). For the study in its entirety: In model experiments, roughly one uniquely barcoded TCR beta cDNA molecule per two T cells was captured by template switching. The study measured age-related changes in TCR beta repertoire diversity using deep sequencing normalized with unique cDNA molecular identifiers. Donors were grouped into four age groups: young (average approximately 15 years), middle-aged (39), aged (about 60) and long-lived (roughly 80). Using the same blood draw, the study looked at two additional independent replicas of 1 million unique cDNA reads for two donors, one aged 18 to 29 and the other aged 80 or older. Study-wide findings and limitations: Estimates of total diversity based on one million sequenced T cells were considered lower bounds and underestimates. Conclusive comparison of naive and antigen-experienced compartments was prevented by the profiling of bulk unsorted PBMCs. Observed TCR beta diversity per million T cells fell roughly linearly with age, and a significant reduction was already apparent by age approximately 41. Because the CMV infection status of the donors was unknown, age-related changes in expanded clonotypes may potentially have been confounded. The percentage of naive T cells measured by flow cytometry correlated strongly with observed TCR beta diversity. Compared with the aged group, the long-lived group had more naive CD4+ T cells, fewer expanded clones and increased TCR diversity, suggesting age selection.

The 39 donors, aged 6 to 90 years, were systemically healthy Caucasian individuals from Russia. Around 9.8 milliliters of peripheral blood were collected from each donor into EDTA-treated Vacutainer tubes. Ficoll-Paque density-gradient centrifugation was used to isolate PBMCs, with at least 7 million per sample. Total RNA, at least 6 micrograms per sample, was extracted from PBMCs with Trizol reagent. Naive CD45RAhigh/CD27high T cell percentages were measured by flow cytometry on a PBMC aliquot from every donor. The library was obtained by 5' RACE. Sequencing took place on an Illumina HiSeq 2500. A second roughly 6 to 11 cycle PCR used a sample-barcoded 5' primer and a J-beta primer mix. Each TCR beta cDNA molecule received a unique molecular identifier from a template-switch 5' adaptor carrying 12 random nucleotides. Each sample yielded at least 3 million CDR3-containing paired-end reads. The Mint cDNA synthesis kit, primed by a TRBC-specific oligonucleotide, was used to synthesize first-strand cDNA from all RNA. All cDNA was treated with uracil-DNA glycosylase and then went through a first 18-cycle PCR with the universal primers M1SS and BC2_uni_R. Concerning the study's data processing: Normalization of each sample was performed by random selection of 1 million high-quality reads, each carrying a distinct molecular identifier. Instead of being binned into consensus sequences, reads that shared molecular identifiers were thrown out. MiTCR, set to a Q25 quality threshold and the strictest error-elimination algorithm, was used for CDR3 identification, clonotype clustering and error correction. A nonparametric unseen species model with Euler transformation was used to estimate a lower bound on total TCR beta diversity. TCRdb reanalyzed the raw reads on its own, using fastp at Q25 for trimming and MiXCR for clone calling, and kept in-frame beta chains. All rows with the same CDR3 protein become a single entry with the most common DNA and genes. For this entry, the V and J calls and clone size follow TCRdb and not the study's own pipeline. The sample contains approximately 800,000 distinct CDR3 sequences, under 30% of them found a single time. The ten largest clones capture 2.5% to 3.5% of the sample.

These same records also appear under a second study, on T cells of mothers and their children. As the second paper documents: Nine systemically healthy Caucasian individuals, comprising three mothers and their six children, were included as donors. cDNA synthesis consumed the entire amount of extracted RNA, loaded at around 1.5 ug RNA in each 15 ul reaction. In the second PCR, the M1S primer introduced both the sample barcodes and 2-4 random nucleotides. More than 8 million TCR beta CDR3 reads were obtained from each mother, and several million reads were obtained from each child. Thymic selection shapes the output of TCR recombination in a similar way in related and unrelated pairs, and inherited differences have a minor effect. Related mother-child pairs always showed normalized repertoire overlap that was slightly higher than in unrelated mother-child pairs, though the difference was never significant. Persistent microchimeric T cell clones were not detected, at a sensitivity of 95 to 100 clones per million clonotypes. In the study, deep NGS was used to compare the TCR beta repertoires of mothers and children, and features distinguishing related mother-child pairs from unrelated individuals were sought. On average, the children were approximately 11 +/- 4 years old, while the mothers were approximately 40 +/- 4 years old. After adapter ligation was performed with NEBNext reagents, the libraries were sequenced on an Illumina HiSeq 2000 with 100+100 nt paired-end reads. Mother and child libraries were prepared a month apart and sequenced in separate runs to prevent cross-contamination. Each donor had between roughly 500,000 and 2,200,000 distinct TCR beta clonotypes identified. Naive TCR beta clonotypes were estimated from low-frequency clonotypes matched to each donor's FACS-determined naive share, without sorting.

The chain employs TRBV20-1 and TRBJ2-7, with 10 bases aligning to TRBD2. The J call may be faulty, since TRBJ2-1 better matches the DNA end. Sample: blood. The sequence was collected from a boy between 5 and 17 years old in good health. The CDR3 region has the sequence CSASLLAGYEQFF. The DNA sequence is given as TGCAGTGCTAGTCTACTAGCGGGATATGAGCAGTTCTTC.